Included here is one T cell receptor (beta chain) sequence, with context. Its matching antigen is unknown. Losses at the gene ends were 6 bases for V and 0 bases for J; bases not matched to a gene: 14. Germline V lookup: CDR1 LNHDA, CDR2 SQIVND (reference sequence). The CDR3 loop spans 19 amino acids. This record comes from a study of cytomegalovirus exposure and HLA in healthy donors. Study in general: Early on, a data release was issued that held some 91 million unique TCRs from HLA-typed donors.

The PCR had 60 Vbeta and 13 Jbeta primers. Libraries were prepared by immunoSEQ multiplex PCR; TCRdb keeps only in-frame clonotypes and omits some of them. The sample contains 100,000 or so clones, around 76% of which appear only once. The study's findings and limits: When a later analysis was performed, an Asian-associated ancestry cluster reportedly had fewer N-insertions than the roughly 630-donor mean. Reports credit the classifier with highly specific, highly sensitive diagnosis of cytomegalovirus status. About 87% or about 30% of the time was how often most TCR beta V segments were productive, according to an earlier analysis.

The sequence was collected from a man aged 30 to 45 in good health and CMV-seropositive. The chain joins TRBV19 to TRBJ1-4, with 9 bases aligning to TRBD1. Sequenced input: PBMCs. The CDR3 bases are TGTGCCAGTAGATACCGGGGACAGGGCATCTTAGCAACTAATGAAAAACTGTTTTTT. Amino acid sequence: CASRYRGQGILATNEKLFF. Together with reference TRBV19 and TRBJ1-4, the CDR3 gives the full variable domain: DGGITQSPKYLFRKEGQNVTLSCEQNLNHDAMYWYRQDPGQGLRLIYYSQIVNDFQKGDIAEGYSVSREKKESFPLTVTSAQKNPTAFYLCASRYRGQGILATNEKLFFGSGTQLSVL.